This T cell receptor beta chain was observed in a study of T cells in Graves' hyperthyroidism and ophthalmopathy. Overall study: Once the initial diagnosis was made, peripheral blood was obtained before any treatment. Study findings and constraints: It was a median around seven months before onset that the model predicted ophthalmopathy. Most expanded thyroid clonotypes above 0.001 also appeared in blood.

RNA transcripts yielded amplified TCR beta CDR3 regions. Carried out on the TCR CDR3, a first-round RT-PCR used the HTBI primer set. In TCRdb, the multiplex PCR reads were re-called with MiXCR into one record per CDR3 protein. Altogether 400,000 to 550,000 distinct CDR3 sequences are present, about 24% being singletons, with the ten largest covering approximately 11%. This clonotype was seen at least ten times. Antigen: not known. CDR1 and CDR2 (germline): MRHNA, SNTAGT. This CDR3 comprises 17 residues. The ends were cut back, 0 bases at V and 2 bases at J, with 17 bases in the middle. Diagnoses were established using clinical symptoms, serum thyroxine and TRAb, thyroid ultrasound and orbital computed tomography.

The clonotype was recovered from a woman in her thirties with Graves' ophthalmopathy. The sample was blood. V usage is TRBV6-4 and J usage is TRBJ2-7, with D possibly TRBD2 on 6 matching bases. This CDR3 is CASSDSGRCLFTYEQYF. The CDR3, as DNA: TGTGCCAGCAGTGACTCAGGGAGGTGCCTCTTTACCTACGAGCAGTACTTC.